A selection of T cell receptor beta chains follows, all from one sample in a study of Siglec-9 on CD8 T cells in melanoma. This table comes from immunoSEQ multiplex PCR, and its TCRdb copy is limited to in-frame clones, with some not included. The repertoire holds over 30,000 clones, with about 80% as singletons. Input material: Siglec-9- CD8+ T cells sorted from blood. The receptors come from a human donor in good health. The CDR3 runs from the conserved cysteine through the conserved F or W. D genes are given only for firm matches. Clone size appears in some rows only: once, few, many, or a class for an expanded clone.

j_call v_call d_call clone_size cdr3_aa cdr3_nt
TRBJ2-1 TRBV11-3 . . CASSFLDNEQFF TGTGCCAGCAGCTTTCTAGACAATGAGCAGTTCTTC
TRBJ2-7 TRBV7-9 . . CASVPPGHKDYEQYF TGTGCCAGCGTCCCGCCGGGACATAAAGACTACGAGCAGTACTTC
TRBJ2-4 TRBV11-2 TRBD1 . CASSLGATGLGKNIQYF TGTGCCAGCAGCTTAGGGGCGACAGGGTTGGGTAAAAACATTCAGTACTTC
TRBJ2-1 TRBV10-1 . . CARDKSYNEQFF TGCGCCAGAGATAAGTCCTACAATGAGCAGTTCTTC
TRBJ2-3 TRBV2 . . CANPISGQNTDTQYF TGTGCCAACCCGATTTCAGGGCAGAACACAGATACGCAGTATTTT
TRBJ2-5 TRBV4-1 TRBD2 once CASSQQAGGAQETQYF TGCGCCAGCAGCCAACAAGCGGGGGGAGCCCAAGAGACCCAGTACTTC
TRBJ2-5 TRBV7-9 TRBD2 . CASSDVRLAGGLGETQYF TGTGCCAGCAGCGACGTTCGGCTAGCGGGAGGTTTAGGGGAGACCCAGTACTTC
TRBJ2-2 TRBV10-3 TRBD1 . CAIPGQGYKDGTGELFF TGTGCCATCCCGGGACAGGGGTACAAGGATGGCACCGGGGAGCTGTTTTTT
TRBJ2-7 TRBV7-6 TRBD2 . CASSSTGTRYYEQYF TGTGCCAGCAGCTCCACCGGGACTAGATATTACGAGCAGTACTTC
TRBJ1-1 TRBV10-3 TRBD1 . CAIKGLGQGGSEAFF TGTGCCATCAAGGGATTGGGACAGGGGGGATCTGAAGCTTTCTTT
TRBJ1-6 TRBV6-5 . . CASSSPGNNSPLHF TGTGCCAGCAGCTCCCCGGGGAATAATTCACCCCTCCACTTT
TRBJ2-7 TRBV6-5 . . CASSYGAQAYEQYF TGTGCCAGCAGTTACGGGGCTCAAGCCTACGAGCAGTACTTC
TRBJ2-1 TRBV10-3 TRBD2 . CAISTPTSGSPSSYNEQFF TGTGCCATCAGTACCCCGACTAGCGGGAGTCCGAGCTCCTACAATGAGCAGTTCTTC
TRBJ1-4 TRBV7-9 . . CASSLSNEKLFF TGTGCCAGCAGCTTATCTAATGAAAAACTGTTTTTT
TRBJ1-1 TRBV7-2 . few CASRLGTNTEAFF TGTGCCAGCAGACTAGGGACGAACACTGAAGCTTTCTTT
TRBJ1-2 TRBV29-1 TRBD1 . CSVEMVDRGGYGYTF TGCAGCGTTGAAATGGTGGACAGGGGGGGCTATGGCTACACCTTC
TRBJ2-7 TRBV30 . . CAWSVGTDYEQYF TGTGCCTGGAGTGTGGGTACAGACTACGAGCAGTACTTC
TRBJ2-7 TRBV7-9 . . CASSLGVAFSYEQYF TGTGCCAGCAGCCTGGGGGTGGCTTTCTCCTACGAGCAGTACTTC
TRBJ2-7 TRBV13 . once CASSSREDRYEQYF TGTGCCAGCAGCTCGAGGGAAGACCGCTACGAGCAGTACTTC
TRBJ2-1 TRBV30 . . CAWSYGAGHNEQFF TGTGCCTGGAGCTACGGTGCAGGGCACAATGAGCAGTTCTTC
TRBJ2-3 TRBV29-1 TRBD1 . CSVPGQGMDTQYF TGCAGCGTGCCGGGACAGGGGATGGATACGCAGTATTTT
TRBJ2-1 TRBV28 . . CASSFPLGESSYNEQFF TGTGCCAGCAGTTTTCCCCTCGGGGAAAGCTCCTACAATGAGCAGTTCTTC
TRBJ2-7 TRBV11-2 TRBD1 . CASSLGPGQGLEQYF TGTGCCAGCAGCTTAGGCCCGGGACAGGGGCTCGAGCAGTACTTC
TRBJ2-7 TRBV27 TRBD2 . CASSAGLAGHYEQYF TGTGCCAGCAGTGCGGGACTAGCGGGACACTACGAGCAGTACTTC
TRBJ2-7 TRBV19 TRBD1 . CASSIAPTGVYEQYF TGTGCCAGTAGTATAGCCCCGACAGGGGTCTACGAGCAGTACTTC
TRBJ2-7 TRBV27 TRBD1 few CASTQVQGAGEQYF TGTGCCAGCACCCAAGTACAGGGGGCGGGGGAGCAGTACTTC
TRBJ2-1 TRBV7-4 . once CAGNVRSKCLSYNEQFF TGTGCCGGAAACGTCCGGAGCAAGTGCCTGTCCTACAATGAGCAGTTCTTC
TRBJ2-3 TRBV27 TRBD2 . CASKGLALADTQYF TGTGCCAGCAAAGGACTAGCTCTTGCAGATACGCAGTATTTT
TRBJ2-7 TRBV19 TRBD1 . CASSIAGTVYEQYF TGTGCCAGTAGTATCGCCGGGACAGTCTACGAGCAGTACTTC
TRBJ2-7 TRBV4-1 TRBD1 . CASSQVTGWGYEQYF TGCGCCAGCAGCCAAGTGACAGGGTGGGGCTACGAGCAGTACTTC
TRBJ2-7 TRBV21-1 . once CASSKGTVPTYEQYF TGTGCCAGCAGCAAGGGGACTGTCCCCACCTACGAGCAGTACTTC
TRBJ1-2 TRBV27 . once CASSFSPRTLYGYTF TGTGCCAGCAGTTTTTCCCCTCGGACTCTCTATGGCTACACCTTC
TRBJ2-7 TRBV27 . . CASSSEYEQYF TGTGCCAGCAGTTCCGAGTACGAGCAGTACTTC
TRBJ1-6 TRBV19 . . CASSPPGEASPLHF TGTGCCAGTAGCCCACCGGGGGAGGCGTCACCCCTCCACTTT
TRBJ2-1 TRBV4-1 . once CASSLVFGGYEQFF TGCGCCAGCAGCCTAGTCTTCGGGGGATATGAGCAGTTCTTC
TRBJ1-1 TRBV28 . once CASSPSQPDPNTEAFF TGTGCCAGCAGCCCAAGTCAGCCCGACCCGAACACTGAAGCTTTCTTT
TRBJ2-7 TRBV19 TRBD2 once CASSYGTTYEQYF TGTGCCAGTAGTTACGGGACTACCTACGAGCAGTACTTC
TRBJ2-1 TRBV25-1 . . CASSEWRVGSYNEQFF TGTGCCAGCAGTGAGTGGCGGGTGGGATCCTACAATGAGCAGTTCTTC
TRBJ1-5 TRBV28 . . CASSWGLWQPQHF TGTGCCAGCAGTTGGGGGCTCTGGCAGCCCCAGCATTTT
TRBJ2-7 TRBV27 TRBD1 . CASSLSNRGRIYEQYF TGTGCCAGCAGTTTATCGAACAGGGGGCGAATCTACGAGCAGTACTTC
TRBJ2-5 TRBV4-1 . . CASSHLEETQYF TGCGCCAGCAGCCACCTAGAAGAGACCCAGTACTTC
TRBJ2-3 TRBV7-8 TRBD2 . CASSLSGSPDTQYF TGTGCCAGCAGCCTTAGCGGGAGTCCAGATACGCAGTATTTT
TRBJ2-4 TRBV9 TRBD2 . CASTPTSGSPNIQYF TGTGCCAGCACCCCGACTAGCGGGAGCCCAAACATTCAGTACTTC
TRBJ1-3 TRBV9 . . CASSVAGGVGNTIYF TGTGCCAGCAGCGTAGCGGGAGGGGTCGGAAACACCATATATTTT
TRBJ2-2 TRBV25-1 TRBD1 once CASSEQRTGNTGELFF TGTGCCAGCAGTGAACAACGGACAGGGAACACCGGGGAGCTGTTTTTT
TRBJ2-1 TRBV27 TRBD2 . CASSASGRNNEQFF TGTGCCAGCAGTGCTAGCGGGAGGAACAATGAGCAGTTCTTC
TRBJ2-2 TRBV13 . . CASSPESGELFF TGTGCCAGCAGCCCGGAGAGCGGGGAGCTGTTTTTT
TRBJ2-7 TRBV5-1 TRBD2 . CASSDYLAGASVQYF TGCGCCAGCAGCGACTACCTAGCGGGTGCCTCCGTGCAGTACTTC
TRBJ2-1 TRBV19 . . CASSIQDGYNEQFF TGTGCCAGTAGTATACAGGACGGGTACAATGAGCAGTTCTTC
TRBJ1-2 TRBV9 TRBD1 . CASSGEGQGRDYGYTF TGTGCCAGCAGCGGCGAAGGACAGGGACGGGATTATGGCTACACCTTC
TRBJ2-3 TRBV27 TRBD1 . CASSPTGWGADTQYF TGTGCCAGCAGTCCGACAGGGTGGGGAGCAGATACGCAGTATTTT
TRBJ1-2 TRBV6-5 . . CASSYAIGTNYGYTF TGTGCCAGCAGTTATGCTATCGGTACCAACTATGGCTACACCTTC
TRBJ1-1 TRBV27 . . CASSWGGNTEAFF TGTGCCAGCAGTTGGGGGGGGAACACTGAAGCTTTCTTT
TRBJ1-2 TRBV19 TRBD1 . CASSIVTGGPYGYTF TGTGCCAGTAGTATAGTTACAGGGGGCCCCTATGGCTACACCTTC
TRBJ2-5 TRBV6-1 TRBD1 . CASSEETGAGQETQYF TGTGCCAGCAGTGAAGAGACAGGGGCAGGTCAAGAGACCCAGTACTTC
TRBJ2-5 TRBV11-3 . . CASSPRGGRVGQETQYF TGTGCCAGCAGCCCCAGGGGCGGCAGGGTAGGACAAGAGACCCAGTACTTC